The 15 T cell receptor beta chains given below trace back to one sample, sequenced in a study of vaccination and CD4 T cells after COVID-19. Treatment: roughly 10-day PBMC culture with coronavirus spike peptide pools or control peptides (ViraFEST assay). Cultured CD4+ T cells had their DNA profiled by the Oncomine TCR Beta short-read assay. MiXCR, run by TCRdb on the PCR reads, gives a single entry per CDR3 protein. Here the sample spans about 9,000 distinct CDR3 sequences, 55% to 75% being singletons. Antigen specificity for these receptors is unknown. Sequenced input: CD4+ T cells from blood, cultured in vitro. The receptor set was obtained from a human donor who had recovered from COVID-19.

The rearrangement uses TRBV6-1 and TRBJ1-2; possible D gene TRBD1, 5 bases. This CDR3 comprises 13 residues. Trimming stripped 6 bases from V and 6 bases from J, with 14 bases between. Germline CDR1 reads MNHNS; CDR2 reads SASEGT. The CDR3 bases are TGTGCCAGCAGCCTTGGGGCGGGGCATGGCTACACCTTC. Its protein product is CASSLGAGHGYTF.

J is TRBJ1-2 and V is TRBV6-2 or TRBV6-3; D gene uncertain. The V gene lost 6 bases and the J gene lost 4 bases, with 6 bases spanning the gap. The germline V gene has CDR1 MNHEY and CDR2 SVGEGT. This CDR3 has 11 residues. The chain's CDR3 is CASSHSYGYTF. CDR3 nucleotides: TGTGCCAGCAGCCACAGCTATGGCTACACCTTC.

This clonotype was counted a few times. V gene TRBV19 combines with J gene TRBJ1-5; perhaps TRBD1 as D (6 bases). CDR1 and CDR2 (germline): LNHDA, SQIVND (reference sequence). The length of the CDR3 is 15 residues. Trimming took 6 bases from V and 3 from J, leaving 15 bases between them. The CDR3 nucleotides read TGTGCCAGTAGAGCGGAAGGACAGCCCAATCAGCCCCAGCATTTT. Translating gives CASRAEGQPNQPQHF.

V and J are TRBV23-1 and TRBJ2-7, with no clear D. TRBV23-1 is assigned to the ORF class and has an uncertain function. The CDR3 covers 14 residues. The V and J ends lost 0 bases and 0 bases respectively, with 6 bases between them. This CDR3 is CASSQSRSSYEQYF. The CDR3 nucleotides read TGCGCCAGCAGTCAATCCCGTAGCTCCTACGAGCAGTACTTC.

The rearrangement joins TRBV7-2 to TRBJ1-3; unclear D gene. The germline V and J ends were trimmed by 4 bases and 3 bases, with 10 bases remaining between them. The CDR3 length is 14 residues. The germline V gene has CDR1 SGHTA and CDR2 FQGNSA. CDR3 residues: CASSYRRGGNTIYF. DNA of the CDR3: TGTGCCAGCAGCTATCGGCGGGGTGGAAACACCATATATTTT. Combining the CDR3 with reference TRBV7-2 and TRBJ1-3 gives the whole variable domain GAGVSQSPSNKVTEKGKDVELRCDPISGHTALYWYRQSLGQGLEFLIYFQGNSAPDKSGLPSDRFSAERTGGSVSTLTIQRTQQEDSAVYLCASSYRRGGNTIYFGEGSWLTVV.

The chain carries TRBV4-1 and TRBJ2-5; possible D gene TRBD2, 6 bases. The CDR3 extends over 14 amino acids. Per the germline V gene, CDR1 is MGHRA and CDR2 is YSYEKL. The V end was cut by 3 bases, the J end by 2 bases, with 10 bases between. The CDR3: CASSHTGLQETQYF. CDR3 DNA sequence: TGCGCCAGCAGCCACACAGGACTACAAGAGACCCAGTACTTC.

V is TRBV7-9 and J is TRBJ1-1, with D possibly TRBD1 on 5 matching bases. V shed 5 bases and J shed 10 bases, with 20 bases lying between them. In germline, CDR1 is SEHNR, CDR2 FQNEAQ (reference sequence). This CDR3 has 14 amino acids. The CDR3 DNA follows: TGTGCCAGCAGCCAGACCGGGACGGCTAAGGGAGCTTTCTTT. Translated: CASSQTGTAKGAFF.

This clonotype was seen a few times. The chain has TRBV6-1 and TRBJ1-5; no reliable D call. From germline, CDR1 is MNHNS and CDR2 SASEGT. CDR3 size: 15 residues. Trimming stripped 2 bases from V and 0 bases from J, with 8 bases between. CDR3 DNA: TGTGCCAGCAGTGAACGCGGTTATAGCAATCAGCCCCAGCATTTT. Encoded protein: CASSERGYSNQPQHF.

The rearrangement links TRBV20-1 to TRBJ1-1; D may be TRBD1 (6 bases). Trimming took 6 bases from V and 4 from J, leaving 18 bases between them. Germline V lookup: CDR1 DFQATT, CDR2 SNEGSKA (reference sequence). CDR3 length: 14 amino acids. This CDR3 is CSAFTGTGSTEAFF. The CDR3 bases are TGCAGTGCATTCACAGGGACGGGCAGCACTGAAGCTTTCTTT.

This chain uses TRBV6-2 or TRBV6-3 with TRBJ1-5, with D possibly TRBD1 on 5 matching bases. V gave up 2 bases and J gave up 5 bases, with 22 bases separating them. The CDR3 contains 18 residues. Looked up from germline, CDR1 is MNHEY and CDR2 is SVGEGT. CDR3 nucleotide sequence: TGTGCCAGCAGTTACCCGTCTGGGGCCGCGGGGGTTCATCAGCCCCAGCATTTT. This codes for CASSYPSGAAGVHQPQHF.

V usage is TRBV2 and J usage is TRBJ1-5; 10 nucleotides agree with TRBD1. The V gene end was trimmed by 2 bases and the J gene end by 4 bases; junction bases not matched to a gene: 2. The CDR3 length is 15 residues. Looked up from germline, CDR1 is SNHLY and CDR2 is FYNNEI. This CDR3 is CASSERGQGNQPQHF. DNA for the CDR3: TGTGCCAGCAGTGAAAGGGGACAGGGGAATCAGCCCCAGCATTTT.

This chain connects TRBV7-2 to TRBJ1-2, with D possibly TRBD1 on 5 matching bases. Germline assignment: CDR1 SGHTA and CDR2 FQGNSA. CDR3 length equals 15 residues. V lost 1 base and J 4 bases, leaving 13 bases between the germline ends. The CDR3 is CASSLGDGHPYGYTF. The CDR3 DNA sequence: TGTGCCAGCAGCTTAGGTGACGGACACCCCTATGGCTACACCTTC.

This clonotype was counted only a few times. This CDR3 reads CASSTHRGNGNTIYF. In nucleotides, the CDR3 is TGTGCCAGTAGTACGCACAGGGGGAACGGAAACACCATATATTTT. The V and J genes are TRBV19 and TRBJ1-3; 8 bases align to TRBD1. Trimming cost V 4 bases and J 4 bases; bases outside gene matches: 6. CDR3 length equals 15 residues. The germline gives CDR1 LNHDA, CDR2 SQIVND (reference sequence).

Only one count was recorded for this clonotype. The DNA of the CDR3 is TGCAGTGCGGTAGCCGGGACAGGGGGCCAGCCCCAGCATTTT. Translating it yields CSAVAGTGGQPQHF. The V and J genes are TRBV20-1 and TRBJ1-5; 12 bases line up with TRBD1. Germline values: CDR1 DFQATT, CDR2 SNEGSKA (reference sequence). V shed 6 bases, J shed 7 bases, and the junction held 7 bases outside the gene matches. The CDR3 consists of 14 residues.

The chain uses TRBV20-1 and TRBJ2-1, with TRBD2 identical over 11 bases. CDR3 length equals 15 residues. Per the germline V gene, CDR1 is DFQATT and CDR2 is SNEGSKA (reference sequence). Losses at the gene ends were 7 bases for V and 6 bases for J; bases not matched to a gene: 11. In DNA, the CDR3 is TGCAGTGTTTTTCCCGGGACTAGCGGATCCAATGAGCAGTTCTTC. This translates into CSVFPGTSGSNEQFF.